Listed below are T cell receptor beta chains from one sample, sequenced in a study of blood T cell repertoires in COVID-19. Using immunoSEQ multiplex PCR, the repertoire was profiled, and TCRdb retains in-frame clones only, with some absent. The sample consists of roughly 180,000 clones, less than 85% of them appearing once. The sequencing input was peripheral blood. The origin of the receptors is a woman at least 80 years old with active or convalescent COVID-19. Both conserved end residues are trimmed from each CDR3.

J gene: TRBJ1-2; CDR3 length: 12; V gene: TRBV2; CDR3 protein: ASSWRGGASGYT
J gene: TRBJ2-2; CDR3 length: 15; V gene: TRBV18; CDR3 protein: ASRRSISSRNTGELF
J gene: TRBJ1-4; CDR3 length: 13; V gene: TRBV5-1; CDR3 protein: ASSLVKGVHEKLF
J gene: TRBJ2-1; CDR3 length: 14; V gene: TRBV18; CDR3 protein: ASSPMGGLAYNEQF
J gene: TRBJ1-4; CDR3 length: 13; V gene: TRBV5-1; CDR3 protein: ASSLNGQGYEKLF
J gene: TRBJ2-1; CDR3 length: 13; V gene: TRBV7-3; CDR3 protein: ASSPHGRTESEQF
J gene: TRBJ2-1; CDR3 length: 10; V gene: TRBV12-3/TRBV12-4; CDR3 protein: ASSKTTPGQF
J gene: TRBJ1-5; CDR3 length: 13; V gene: TRBV7-2; CDR3 protein: ASSEKILSNQPQH
J gene: TRBJ2-1; CDR3 length: 13; V gene: TRBV3-1/TRBV3-2; CDR3 protein: ASSQSRGRGNEQF
J gene: TRBJ2-7; CDR3 length: 11; V gene: TRBV28; CDR3 protein: ASRTGNSYEQY
J gene: TRBJ1-6; CDR3 length: 13; V gene: TRBV4-1; CDR3 protein: ASSQNLGQGSPLH
J gene: TRBJ1-6; CDR3 length: 12; V gene: TRBV9; CDR3 protein: ASSADRGDSPLH
J gene: TRBJ2-1; CDR3 length: 13; V gene: TRBV7-2; CDR3 protein: ASSPWTSSYNEQF
J gene: TRBJ1-5; CDR3 length: 17; V gene: TRBV18; CDR3 protein: ASSSSAFDRIYNNQPQH
J gene: TRBJ2-1; CDR3 length: 14; V gene: TRBV27; CDR3 protein: ASSRLAGETYNEQF
J gene: TRBJ2-7; CDR3 length: 12; V gene: TRBV7-2; CDR3 protein: ASSPQSTSGEQY
J gene: TRBJ1-1; CDR3 length: 13; V gene: TRBV5-4; CDR3 protein: ASSPGQGLNTEAF
J gene: TRBJ2-2; CDR3 length: 15; V gene: TRBV6-6; CDR3 protein: ASSPQRSGVNTGELF
J gene: TRBJ1-2; CDR3 length: 11; V gene: TRBV15; CDR3 protein: ATSRGGGSGYT
J gene: TRBJ1-6; CDR3 length: 13; V gene: TRBV7-2; CDR3 protein: ASSSRTGGNSPLH
J gene: TRBJ2-1; CDR3 length: 13; V gene: TRBV2; CDR3 protein: ASSDTGGLYNEQF
J gene: TRBJ2-1; CDR3 length: 11; V gene: TRBV12-3/TRBV12-4; CDR3 protein: ASRRDFYNEQF
J gene: TRBJ2-3; CDR3 length: 10; V gene: TRBV18; CDR3 protein: ASSPRADTQY
J gene: TRBJ1-1; CDR3 length: 11; V gene: TRBV19; CDR3 protein: ASSSDTNTEAF
J gene: TRBJ2-3; CDR3 length: 16; V gene: TRBV4-1; CDR3 protein: ASSQGLLAGGPTDTQY
J gene: TRBJ2-2; CDR3 length: 11; V gene: TRBV7-9; CDR3 protein: ASSLALAGELF
J gene: TRBJ2-2; CDR3 length: 11; V gene: TRBV7-8; CDR3 protein: ASSSTAGRELF
J gene: TRBJ1-1; CDR3 length: 11; V gene: TRBV7-3; CDR3 protein: ASSPTRGADAF
J gene: TRBJ2-2; CDR3 length: 16; V gene: TRBV7-8; CDR3 protein: ASSPHPGQHDGFGELF
J gene: TRBJ1-2; CDR3 length: 12; V gene: TRBV11-2; CDR3 protein: ASSYKDYSGGYT
J gene: TRBJ2-7; CDR3 length: 16; V gene: TRBV5-1; CDR3 protein: ASSLGSGGARSSYEQY
J gene: TRBJ2-1; CDR3 length: 13; V gene: TRBV5-1; CDR3 protein: ASSLGGLIPDEQF
J gene: TRBJ2-5; CDR3 length: 13; V gene: TRBV5-4; CDR3 protein: ASSLAPVPQETQY
J gene: TRBJ1-6; CDR3 length: 12; V gene: TRBV2; CDR3 protein: ASSSGQRGSPLH
J gene: TRBJ1-2; CDR3 length: 13; V gene: TRBV27; CDR3 protein: ASSPRTGGGYGYT
J gene: TRBJ1-1; CDR3 length: 12; V gene: TRBV7-3; CDR3 protein: ASSTTGGDTEAF
J gene: TRBJ1-1; CDR3 length: 11; V gene: TRBV19; CDR3 protein: ASSNQGSTEAF
J gene: TRBJ1-5; CDR3 length: 12; V gene: TRBV5-1; CDR3 protein: ASSPGEGNQPQH
J gene: TRBJ1-5; CDR3 length: 13; V gene: TRBV15; CDR3 protein: ATVSTGVSNQPQH
J gene: TRBJ2-1; CDR3 length: 11; V gene: TRBV18; CDR3 protein: ASSPSFYNEQF
J gene: TRBJ2-7; CDR3 length: 15; V gene: TRBV5-1; CDR3 protein: ASSFEQGSSFGYEQY
J gene: TRBJ1-2; CDR3 length: 12; V gene: TRBV5-1; CDR3 protein: ASSTDRQGGGYT
J gene: TRBJ2-7; CDR3 length: 12; V gene: TRBV7-9; CDR3 protein: ASSRTSGPSEQY
J gene: TRBJ1-2; CDR3 length: 11; V gene: TRBV30; CDR3 protein: AWTPQYNYGYT
J gene: TRBJ2-1; CDR3 length: 9; V gene: TRBV11-2; CDR3 protein: ASSLNGEQF
J gene: TRBJ2-3; CDR3 length: 13; V gene: TRBV10-3; CDR3 protein: AISEPGLAGSTQY
J gene: TRBJ2-5; CDR3 length: 15; V gene: TRBV5-6; CDR3 protein: ASSLVTGTSGTQTQY
J gene: TRBJ2-3; CDR3 length: 11; V gene: TRBV18; CDR3 protein: ASSPPSADTQY